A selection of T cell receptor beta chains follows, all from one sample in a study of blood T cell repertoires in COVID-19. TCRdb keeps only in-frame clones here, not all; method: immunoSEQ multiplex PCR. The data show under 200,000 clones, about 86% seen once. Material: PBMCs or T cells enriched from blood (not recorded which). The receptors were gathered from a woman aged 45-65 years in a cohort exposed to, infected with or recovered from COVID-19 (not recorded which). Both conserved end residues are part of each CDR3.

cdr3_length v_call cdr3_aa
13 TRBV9 CASNRENTGELFF
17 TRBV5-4 CASSPPPSGIAYNEQFF
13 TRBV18 CASSPGANYGYTF
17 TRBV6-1 CASSEYGDRGSNQPQHF
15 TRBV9 CASSVGIGVTDTQYF
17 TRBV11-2 CASSGTGGRRRNGELFF
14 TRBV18 CASSQGVSNQPQHF
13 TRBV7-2 CASSPREITEAFF
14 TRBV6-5 CASSWDSDTGELFF
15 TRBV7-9 CASSSRQGANTEAFF
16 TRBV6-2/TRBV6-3 CASSYGDGSLPYEQYF
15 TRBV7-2 CASSLGLAFSYEQYF
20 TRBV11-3 CASSPEGAYGLAGGLNEQFF
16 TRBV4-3 CASSQDRGLAVGELFF
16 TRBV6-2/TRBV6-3 CASSYSTGGAPYGYTF
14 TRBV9 CASSARDSLYEQYF
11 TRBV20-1 CSADGRDTQYF
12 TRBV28 CASKGYGGELFF
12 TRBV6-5 CASSFSNYGYTF
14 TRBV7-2 CASRSGTSVDTQYF
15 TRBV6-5 CASSRGFVENSPLHF
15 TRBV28 CASSLSWDRSEKLFF
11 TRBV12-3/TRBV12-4 CASDRAYEQYF
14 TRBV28 CASSPPGQHNGYTF
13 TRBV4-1 CASSTVGEETQYF
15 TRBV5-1 CASSQREGSYNEQFF
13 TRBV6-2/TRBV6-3 CASSYNRGTEAFF
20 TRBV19 CASSPTSGWSSRSSYNEQFF
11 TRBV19 CASGDSYEQYF
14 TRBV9 CASSATGVEEKLFF
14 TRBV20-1 CSASYKGGRETQYF
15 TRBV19 CASIASGVVSQPQHF
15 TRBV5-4 CASSPYGSDSYGYTF
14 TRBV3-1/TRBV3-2 CASSQGTGPNEQYF
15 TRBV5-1 CASSWGGGTTDTQYF
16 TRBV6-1 CASSEQARQRGNEQFF
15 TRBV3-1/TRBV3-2 CASSTPRTAGYGYTF
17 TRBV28 CASSSRLAQTEVQPQHF
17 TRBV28 CASSLTTDRGGNQPQHF
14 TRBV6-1 CASSEGTSTDTQYF
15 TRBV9 CASSLSGATNEKLFF
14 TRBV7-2 CASQRENYNSPLHF
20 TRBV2 CASSVTRYTEEDRGFDTQYF
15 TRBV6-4 CASRAWGQGEETQYF
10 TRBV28 CASSRETQYF
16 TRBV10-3 CAISSTDRGYNTEAFF
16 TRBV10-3 CAISGPGGSRTDTQYF
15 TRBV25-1 CASSQTRGISYEQYF
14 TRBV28 CASSLSGGAGGYTF
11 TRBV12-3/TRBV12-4 CASSNGNEQFF
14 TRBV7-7 CASSLRTSGGVQYF
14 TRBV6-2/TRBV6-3 CASSYGQGFQPQHF